Following are 29 T cell receptor beta chains from one sample sequenced in a study of T cell changes during pregnancy in multiple sclerosis. Using immunoSEQ multiplex PCR, the repertoire was profiled, and TCRdb retains in-frame clones only, with some absent. This table has tens of thousands of clones, roughly nine tenths appearing once. This specimen consisted of PBMCs, obtained in the first trimester of pregnancy. Receptor source: a female donor in good health, serving as a control in a pregnancy study. Some clones in this sample may be carry-over from other donors' samples.

The chain uses TRBV6-5 and TRBJ2-2, with 7 bases lining up with TRBD2. V lost 2 bases to trimming and J lost 1 base; unmatched junction nucleotides: 4. CDR1 and CDR2 from the germline V gene are MNHEY and SVGAGI. The CDR3 loop spans 16 amino acids. The CDR3 DNA sequence: TGTGCCAGCAGTTACGGGGTAGCGGGGAACACCGGGGAGCTGTTTTTT. Protein: CASSYGVAGNTGELFF.

The rearrangement uses TRBV28 and TRBJ2-5; TRBD1 aligns across 7 bases. J lost 3 bases, V lost 5 bases, and 6 bases had no gene match. Germline CDR1 reads MDHEN; CDR2 reads SYDVKM. The CDR3 is made up of 14 amino acids. The DNA for the CDR3 is TGTGCCAGCAGTCCACTCGGGACAGAAGAGACCCAGTACTTC. Translation: CASSPLGTEETQYF.

This chain joins TRBV28 and TRBJ1-5; D remains unclear. The V gene lost 5 bases and the J gene lost 6 bases, with 14 bases spanning the gap. From germline, CDR1 is MDHEN and CDR2 SYDVKM. This CDR3 comprises 14 residues. CDR3 DNA: TGTGCCAGCAGTAGGACTGCCGCTTTTCAGCCCCAGCATTTT. It codes for CASSRTAAFQPQHF.

The chain combines TRBV28 with TRBJ1-1, with D tentatively TRBD1 (6 bases). V lost 5 bases to trimming and J lost 5 bases, with 12 bases between them. The CDR3 spans 13 residues. The germline V gene has CDR1 MDHEN and CDR2 SYDVKM. The CDR3 bases are TGTGCCAGCAGTCCGGGGGGCAGGACTGAAGCTTTCTTT. It is translated as CASSPGGRTEAFF.

The chain uses TRBV2 and TRBJ1-1; 7 nucleotides match TRBD1. With 6 bases clipped from V and 7 bases from J, the junction kept 2 bases outside the gene matches. Germline CDR1 and CDR2: SNHLY and FYNNEI. CDR3 length: 11 amino acids. CDR3 DNA sequence: TGTGCCAGCAGGGGACAGAGTGAAGCTTTCTTT. Translation: CASRGQSEAFF.

The CDR3 DNA follows: TGTGCCAGCAGTTCGGCCGGCGGGGTTTATTCACCCCTCCACTTT. This translates into CASSSAGGVYSPLHF. The chain carries TRBV28 and TRBJ1-6; D not resolved. V was cut by 4 bases and J by 8 bases, with 15 bases left in between. The CDR3 extends over 15 amino acids. Germline V gives CDR1 MDHEN, CDR2 SYDVKM.

This sequence joins TRBV14 and TRBJ2-2; D perhaps matches TRBD2 (5 bases). Germline CDR1 reads SGHDN; CDR2 reads FVKESK. Trimming pared 7 bases from V and 4 bases from J, leaving 13 bases between. The CDR3 covers 14 residues. The CDR3 region is CASTGYSFTGELFF. DNA of the CDR3: TGTGCCAGCACGGGATACAGTTTCACCGGGGAGCTGTTTTTT.

The chain has TRBV5-4 and TRBJ2-7; TRBD1 aligns across 7 bases. CDR1 and CDR2 from the germline V gene are SGHNT and YYREEE (reference sequence). Trimming removed 4 bases from V and 2 bases from J; junction bases left unmatched: 6. This CDR3 is 14 amino acids long. CDR3 sequence (DNA): TGTGCCAGCAGCCAATTGGACAGGCCCTACGAGCAGTACTTC. Its protein is CASSQLDRPYEQYF.

The chain employs TRBV7-8 and TRBJ1-5; TRBD1 agrees at 10 bases. CDR3 length: 17 amino acids. Unmatched junction bases numbered 14, after V lost 3 bases and J lost 9 bases. Per the germline V gene, CDR1 is SGHVS and CDR2 is FQNEAQ. CDR3 in amino acids: CASSFLSGTGAPSPQHF. In nucleotides, the CDR3 is TGTGCCAGCAGCTTTTTATCCGGGACAGGGGCCCCATCGCCCCAGCATTTT.

The CDR3 spells CASSMSGTGIHEQYF. In DNA form, the CDR3 reads TGTGCCAGTAGTATGTCCGGGACAGGGATCCACGAGCAGTACTTC. V usage is TRBV19 and J usage is TRBJ2-7; TRBD1 matches 9 bases. This CDR3 region has 15 residues. Germline assignment: CDR1 LNHDA and CDR2 SQIVND (reference sequence). After removal of 3 bases from V and 5 bases from J, the junction contained 8 bases not matched to a gene.

The chain uses TRBV5-1 and TRBJ2-7, with 11 positions matching TRBD2. The germline gives CDR1 SGHRS, CDR2 YFSETQ. The CDR3 runs to 16 residues. V shed 5 bases, J shed 6 bases, and the junction held 13 bases outside the gene matches. The CDR3 sequence: CASRPGGLAGGLEQYF. In DNA, the CDR3 is TGCGCCAGCAGGCCTGGCGGTCTAGCGGGAGGCCTCGAGCAGTACTTC.

The genes are TRBV28 and TRBJ2-1, with D possibly TRBD1 on 5 matching bases. V lost 8 bases, J lost 0 bases, and 11 bases lay in between. The CDR3 sequence is 14 residues long. Per the germline V gene, CDR1 is MDHEN and CDR2 is SYDVKM. The DNA of the CDR3 is TGTGCCAGCCTGGACAAAAGCTCCTACAATGAGCAGTTCTTC. Translating it yields CASLDKSSYNEQFF.

The chain has TRBV5-6 and TRBJ2-1, with a tentative D call TRBD1 (6 bases). The CDR3 consists of 16 residues. Germline CDR1 and CDR2: SGHDT and YYEEEE. The ends were cut back, 1 base at V and 7 bases at J, with 18 bases in the middle. Here the CDR3 reads CASSLSGHTEWNEQFF. CDR3 bases: TGTGCCAGCAGCTTGTCGGGACATACCGAGTGGAATGAGCAGTTCTTC.

V gene TRBV2 combines with J gene TRBJ2-7; TRBD1 agrees at 9 bases. CDR3 size: 13 residues. J gave up 2 bases and V 8 bases, and 4 bases lay outside the gene matches. CDR1 SNHLY and CDR2 FYNNEI come from the germline V gene. CDR3: CASGGQGPYEQYF. The CDR3 coding sequence is TGTGCCAGCGGGGGACAGGGTCCCTACGAGCAGTACTTC.

The CDR3 protein is CASSLAQLNTEAFF. CDR3 DNA: TGTGCCAGCAGCTTAGCACAGTTGAACACTGAAGCTTTCTTT. The J gene is TRBJ1-1, the V gene TRBV7-2; unclear D gene. CDR3 length: 14 residues. Germline V gene data show CDR1 as SGHTA and CDR2 as FQGNSA. Trimming stripped 0 bases from V and 0 bases from J, with 5 bases between.

This clone occurred once. This chain joins TRBV27 and TRBJ2-5; D is undetermined. CDR1 MNHEY and CDR2 SMNVEV come from the germline V gene (reference sequence). V lost 0 bases and J lost 7, with 9 bases in between. The CDR3 loop spans 13 amino acids. This CDR3 reads CASSLSPRGTQYF. CDR3 DNA: TGTGCCAGCAGTTTATCGCCTCGAGGGACCCAGTACTTC.

The chain couples TRBV6-5 to TRBJ2-3; D is perhaps TRBD1 (6 bases). The CDR3 contains 15 residues. Germline V gene sequence: CDR1 MNHEY, CDR2 SVGAGI. Trimming took off 2 bases at V and 1 base at J, with 10 bases between the two ends. In nucleotides, the CDR3 is TGTGCCAGCAGTTACGATGGGGGCCGCACAGATACGCAGTATTTT. Its protein is CASSYDGGRTDTQYF.

The chain combines TRBV6-4 with TRBJ1-2; 9 bases agree with TRBD1. The CDR3 consists of 15 residues. The V gene's germline CDR1 is MRHNA and CDR2 SNTAGT. V was pared by 3 bases and J by 6 bases, with 8 bases of the junction left unmatched. The CDR3 DNA is TGTGCCAGCAGTGATCCCGGGACAGGGCCCGATGGCTACACCTTC. Translating it yields CASSDPGTGPDGYTF.

This clone was seen a single time. The J gene is TRBJ2-1, the V gene TRBV19; TRBD1 matches at 10 bases. CDR1 LNHDA and CDR2 SQIVND come from the germline V gene (reference sequence). With V trimmed by 8 bases and J by 3 bases, 4 bases remained unmatched. The CDR3 length is 14 residues. Written as DNA, the CDR3 is TGTGCCAGTGCCGGACAGGGGGACTACAATGAGCAGTTCTTC. Its translation: CASAGQGDYNEQFF.

CDR3 amino acids: CASSQGTGSQPQHF. CDR3 in DNA: TGTGCCAGCAGCCAAGGGACAGGGTCTCAGCCCCAGCATTTT. The rearrangement uses TRBV7-9 and TRBJ1-5; 9 nucleotides line up with TRBD1. CDR3 length equals 14 residues. With V trimmed by 5 bases and J by 6 bases, 5 bases remained unmatched. CDR1 and CDR2 (germline): SEHNR, FQNEAQ (reference sequence).

Comments on this clone: This CDR3 is also generated by other DNA sequences in the sample. The rearrangement links TRBV5-1 to TRBJ1-1; D not resolved. This CDR3 is 14 amino acids long. The germline gives CDR1 SGHRS, CDR2 YFSETQ. Trimming stripped 0 bases from V and 3 bases from J, with 9 bases between. The CDR3 sequence is CASSLGAGDTEAFF. The CDR3 bases are TGCGCCAGCAGCTTGGGGGCCGGTGACACTGAAGCTTTCTTT.

The V and J genes are TRBV27 and TRBJ2-2, with D uncertain. CDR1 is MNHEY and CDR2 is SMNVEV in the germline V gene (reference sequence). The CDR3 has 12 residues. The ends were cut back, 5 bases at V and 6 bases at J, with 7 bases in the middle. The CDR3 DNA follows: TGTGCCAGCAGTATAGTAGCCGGGGAGCTGTTTTTT. Translation gives CASSIVAGELFF.

For this clone: Other DNA variants within this sample encode the same CDR3. The V and J genes are TRBV7-9 and TRBJ1-5, with 9 positions matching TRBD1. The germline V gene has CDR1 SEHNR and CDR2 FQNEAQ (reference sequence). V was pared by 5 bases and J by 4 bases, with 6 bases of the junction left unmatched. CDR3 size: 15 residues. CDR3 nucleotides: TGTGCCAGCAGCCTTGACAGGGGGGGGAATCAGCCCCAGCATTTT. This sequence encodes CASSLDRGGNQPQHF.

This chain joins TRBV30 and TRBJ2-1, with 8 bases that match TRBD2. Germline V CDR1 and CDR2: GTSNPN, SVGIG (reference sequence). J lost 5 bases, V lost 3 bases, and 3 bases had no gene match. There are 13 residues in the CDR3. The CDR3 bases are TGTGCCTGGAGGCCAGCGGGGGACAATGAGCAGTTCTTC. Protein sequence: CAWRPAGDNEQFF.

The chain joins TRBV7-8 to TRBJ1-3, with D perhaps matching TRBD1 (5 bases). Germline assignment: CDR1 SGHVS and CDR2 FQNEAQ. V dropped 4 bases and J dropped 3 bases, with 7 bases sitting between them. This CDR3 contains 13 residues. The CDR3 DNA reads as TGTGCCAGCAGCTCAGGGTTTGGAAACACCATATATTTT. Protein sequence: CASSSGFGNTIYF.

This clone appeared once. The J gene is TRBJ2-4, the V gene TRBV4-1, with D tentatively TRBD1 (6 bases). Germline CDR1 reads MGHRA; CDR2 reads YSYEKL. V was clipped by 1 base and J by 0 bases, with 10 bases between them. The CDR3 spans 16 residues. Here the CDR3 DNA reads TGCGCCAGCAGCCAAGGACAGGCTAGAGCCAAAAACATTCAGTACTTC. Protein product: CASSQGQARAKNIQYF.

The V call is TRBV2, the J call TRBJ2-7; 7 bases agree with TRBD1. This CDR3 region has 12 residues. Germline CDR1 is SNHLY and CDR2 is FYNNEI. V lost 6 bases, J lost 3 bases, and 2 bases stayed unmatched. This CDR3 reads CASSWDSYEQYF. The CDR3 DNA is TGTGCCAGCAGCTGGGACAGCTACGAGCAGTACTTC.

The CDR3 sequence: CASSIRQRGGYEQFF. The CDR3 DNA follows: TGTGCCAGCAGCATCCGCCAGCGGGGGGGCTATGAGCAGTTCTTC. This chain links TRBV7-9 with TRBJ2-1; 10 bases fit TRBD2. Losses at the gene ends were 5 bases for V and 8 bases for J; bases not matched to a gene: 9. CDR1 is SEHNR, CDR2 FQNEAQ, per germline (reference sequence). This CDR3 has 15 residues. The full variable domain, rest sourced from reference TRBV7-9 and TRBJ2-1, is DTGVSQNPRHKITKRGQNVTFRCDPISEHNRLYWYRQTLGQGPEFLTYFQNEAQLEKSRLLSDRFSAERPKGSFSTLEIQRTEQGDSAMYLCASSIRQRGGYEQFFGPGTRLTVL.

This chain uses TRBV7-9 with TRBJ2-3; 8 bases match TRBD2. CDR1 SEHNR and CDR2 FQNEAQ come from the germline V gene (reference sequence). The junction had 8 bases not matched to a gene; V was cut back by 5 bases and J by 1 base. The CDR3 consists of 16 residues. CDR3 DNA sequence: TGTGCCAGCAGCCCACGAGCGGGGGCGGGCACAGATACGCAGTATTTT. This codes for CASSPRAGAGTDTQYF. The full variable domain, rest sourced from reference TRBV7-9 and TRBJ2-3, is DTGVSQNPRHKITKRGQNVTFRCDPISEHNRLYWYRQTLGQGPEFLTYFQNEAQLEKSRLLSDRFSAERPKGSFSTLEIQRTEQGDSAMYLCASSPRAGAGTDTQYFGPGTRLTVL.